The TCR beta chain described here comes from a study of shared T cell receptors in the human thymus. This CDR3 is built from 17 residues. The germline CDR1 and CDR2 sequences are SNHLY and FYNNEI. J was trimmed by 8 bases and V by 2 bases; bases with no gene match: 13. The assay was immunoSEQ multiplex PCR, and TCRdb's table has in-frame clones only and misses some. The sample shows hundreds of thousands of clones, roughly 90% of them seen only once. The same specimen was also included in a second study, on human thymus T cells. That paper states: Having surgery to correct congenital heart defects, healthy Finnish infants acted as the donors. Corrective heart surgery yielded resections, and these provided the thymus tissue. Usage of V and J genes appeared biased in thymic and blood repertoires. There were highly overlapping thymic repertoires among unrelated individuals, as related research reported.

The clonotype was recovered from a boy under two years old with a congenital heart defect. The chain carries TRBV2 and TRBJ2-1, with 9 bases identical to TRBD2. Source material: thymocytes. CDR3 sequence reads: CASSEKGGRAYRHEQFF. Here the CDR3 DNA reads TGTGCCAGCAGTGAAAAGGGCGGGAGGGCCTACCGACATGAGCAGTTCTTC.